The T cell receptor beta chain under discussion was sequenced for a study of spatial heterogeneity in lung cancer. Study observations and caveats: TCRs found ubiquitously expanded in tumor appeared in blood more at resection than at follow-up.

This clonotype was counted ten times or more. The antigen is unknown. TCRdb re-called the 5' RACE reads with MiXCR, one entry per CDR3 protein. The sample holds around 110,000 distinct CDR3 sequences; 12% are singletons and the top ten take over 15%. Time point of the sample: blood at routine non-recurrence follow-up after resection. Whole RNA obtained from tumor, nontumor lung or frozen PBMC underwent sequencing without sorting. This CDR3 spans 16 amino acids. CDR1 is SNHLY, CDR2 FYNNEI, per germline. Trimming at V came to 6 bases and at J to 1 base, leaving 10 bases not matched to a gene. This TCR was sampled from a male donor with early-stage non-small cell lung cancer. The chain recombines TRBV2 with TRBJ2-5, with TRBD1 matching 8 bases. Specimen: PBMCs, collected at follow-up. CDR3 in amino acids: CASSANRGSFQETQYF. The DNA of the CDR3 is TGTGCCAGCAGCGCGAACAGGGGGAGCTTCCAAGAGACCCAGTACTTC.